Below are 4 T cell receptor beta chains sequenced from a single sample in a study of cytomegalovirus exposure and HLA in healthy donors. The PCR had 60 Vbeta and 13 Jbeta primers. The table came from immunoSEQ multiplex PCR; TCRdb's copy has only in-frame clones and leaves some out. Of about 280,000 clones detected, 80% to 90% appear once; the ten largest clones hold roughly 2.1%. Source material: PBMCs. These TCRs come from a woman under 30 in good health and CMV-seronegative.

This clone was recorded only once. The junction differs from germline at one of its ends, possibly a read error. At the DNA level, this CDR3 is encoded by other sequences in the same sample as well. The chain recombines TRBV5-1 with TRBJ1-5; the match to TRBD1 covers 9 bases. The CDR3 is 19 amino acids. The germline gives CDR1 SGHRS, CDR2 YFSETQ. As DNA, the CDR3 is TGCGCCAGTAGCTTGTCCGACAGGGGGAAAATCCATAGCAATCAGCCCCAGCATTTT. It specifies CASSLSDRGKIHSNQPQHF. The variable domain in full, with the rest retrieved from reference TRBV5-1 and TRBJ1-5, is KAGVTQTPRYLIKTRGQQVTLSCSPISGHRSVSWYQQTPGQGLQFLFEYFSETQRNKGNFPGRFSGRQFSNSRSEMNVSTLELGDSALYLCASSLSDRGKIHSNQPQHFGDGTRLSIL.

The chain has TRBV5-1 and TRBJ1-4; 8 bases line up with TRBD1. The CDR3 covers 16 residues. Per germline, CDR1 SGHRS and CDR2 YFSETQ. V lost 0 bases and J lost 6; bases outside the gene matches: 7. CDR3 DNA: TGCGCCAGCAGCTTGGGACAGGGGATCGGAGATGAAAAACTGTTTTTT. The encoded protein is CASSLGQGIGDEKLFF.

The genes are TRBV5-4 and TRBJ1-2, with 8 bases identical to TRBD1. The junction had 7 bases not matched to a gene; V was cut back by 3 bases and J by 6 bases. The CDR3 covers 14 residues. Germline values: CDR1 SGHNT, CDR2 YYREEE (reference sequence). CDR3 coding DNA: TGTGCCAGCAGCTGGAGTCGACAGGGGAATGGCTACACCTTC. This encodes CASSWSRQGNGYTF.

The chain couples TRBV11-2 to TRBJ1-5; TRBD1 aligns across 10 bases. The CDR3 has 15 amino acids. Trimming removed 5 bases from V and 2 bases from J; junction bases left unmatched: 3. Germline-derived CDR1 and CDR2 are SGHAT and FQNNGV. The CDR3 here is CASSRGTGGNQPQHF. Here the CDR3 DNA reads TGTGCCAGCAGCCGCGGGACAGGGGGCAATCAGCCCCAGCATTTT.